A single sample is the source of the 30 T cell receptor beta chains below, sequenced in a study of T-cell memory formation after mild COVID-19. TCRdb independently ran MiXCR on the 5' RACE reads; one entry per CDR3 protein. The sample holds 550,000 to 600,000 distinct CDR3 sequences; 20% to 25% are singletons and the top ten take 7.5% to 9.5%. Sequencing input: PBMCs or a T cell subset sorted from them (not recorded which). The origin of the receptors is an adult woman who had mild COVID-19 (a few samples of this study predate the infection). Cell type and time point are not known.

The sample holds many counts of this clonotype. The V call is TRBV20-1, the J call TRBJ2-7; TRBD1 agrees at 8 bases. Trimming cost V 5 bases and J 2 bases; bases outside gene matches: 5. In germline, CDR1 is DFQATT, CDR2 SNEGSKA (reference sequence). The CDR3 has 13 amino acids. CDR3 nucleotide sequence: TGCAGTGCTGAACCGGGACAGGCCTACGAGCAGTACTTC. This codes for CSAEPGQAYEQYF.

The CDR3 DNA is TGTGCCAGCAGCGTCGGGACAAGCGATGGCTACACCTTC. As protein: CASSVGTSDGYTF. The chain carries TRBV7-2 and TRBJ1-2, with a weak D call TRBD1 (6 bases). This CDR3 comprises 13 residues. V lost 5 bases and J 6 bases, leaving 13 bases between the germline ends. Germline V gene sequence: CDR1 SGHTA, CDR2 FQGNSA.

This clonotype was counted at least ten times. One junction end does not reproduce the germline sequence, and a read error may be involved. V gene TRBV5-1 combines with J gene TRBJ2-2; the D call may be TRBD1 or TRBD2 (6 bases each). This CDR3 contains 15 residues. Germline V lookup: CDR1 SGHRS, CDR2 YFSETQ. The CDR3 is CASSLGGTNTGELFF. In DNA, the CDR3 is TGTGCCAGCAGCTTAGGGGGGACGAACACCGGGGAGCTGTTTTTT.

A few counts support this clonotype. This sequence joins TRBV5-1 and TRBJ2-7; 8 bases are shared with TRBD2. The CDR3 runs 16 residues. Germline assignment: CDR1 SGHRS and CDR2 YFSETQ. Losses at the gene ends were 0 bases for V and 4 bases for J; bases not matched to a gene: 9. CDR3 sequence reads: CASSLEVAGTLYEQYF. CDR3 nucleotide sequence: TGCGCCAGCAGCTTGGAGGTAGCGGGAACTCTTTACGAGCAGTACTTC.

This sequence joins TRBV7-3 and TRBJ2-1; maybe TRBD1 (6 bases). The CDR3 consists of 15 residues. Germline V CDR1 and CDR2: SGHTA, FQGTGA. V shed 2 bases and J shed 4 bases, with 12 bases lying between them. The CDR3 DNA sequence: TGTGCCAGCAGCTTATCCCCCGACAGGTACAATGAGCAGTTCTTC. Translation gives CASSLSPDRYNEQFF.

This clonotype occurred many times. The CDR3 DNA reads as TGTGCCAGCAGGCCCATCAGCACAGATACGCAGTATTTT. It translates to CASRPISTDTQYF. V is TRBV6-2 or TRBV6-3 and J is TRBJ2-3; D gene uncertain. Germline-derived CDR1 and CDR2 are MNHEY and SVGEGT. The CDR3 sequence is 13 residues long. The V gene lost 6 bases and the J gene lost 0 bases, with 7 bases spanning the gap.

V usage is TRBV7-9 and J usage is TRBJ2-5; no reliable D call. Germline CDR1 SEHNR, CDR2 FQNEAQ (reference sequence). Between the trimmed V and J ends, which lost 5 bases and 2 bases, there was a span of 18 bases. CDR3 length equals 16 residues. The chain's CDR3 is CASSVYRAQKQETQYF. The CDR3 DNA reads as TGTGCCAGCAGCGTTTATAGGGCACAGAAACAAGAGACCCAGTACTTC.

The chain carries TRBV9 and TRBJ1-5, with D possibly being TRBD1 (5 bases). Germline V gene sequence: CDR1 SGDLS, CDR2 YYNGEE. There are 13 residues in the CDR3. V was trimmed by 4 bases and J by 7 bases, leaving 12 bases between them. For the CDR3, the DNA is TGTGCCAGCAGCCCGGTGGGGGACCAGCCCCAGCATTTT. This encodes CASSPVGDQPQHF.

This clonotype was found a few times. This rearrangement joins TRBV7-9 to TRBJ2-5; 7 bases match TRBD2. The germline gives CDR1 SEHNR, CDR2 FQNEAQ (reference sequence). Trimming cost V 5 bases and J 2 bases; bases outside gene matches: 11. This CDR3 is built from 16 residues. The chain's CDR3 is CASSGIEGRGQETQYF. In nucleotides, the CDR3 is TGTGCCAGCAGCGGAATCGAGGGGCGGGGGCAAGAGACCCAGTACTTC.

This clonotype was found a few times. The rearrangement links TRBV3-1 to TRBJ2-7; perhaps TRBD1 as D (6 bases). Germline CDR1 reads LGHDT; CDR2 reads YNNKEL (reference sequence). The CDR3 runs to 13 residues. The V and J ends lost 2 bases and 2 bases respectively, with 7 bases between them. The CDR3 sequence: CASSQRDTYEQYF. The CDR3 DNA reads as TGTGCCAGCAGCCAACGGGACACCTACGAGCAGTACTTC.

The chain has TRBV7-8 and TRBJ2-1; TRBD2 agrees at 10 bases. Trimming took 1 base from V and 4 from J; bases not matched to a gene: 16. This CDR3 is 20 amino acids long. Germline CDR1 and CDR2: SGHVS and FQNEAQ. CDR3 protein: CASSLVGGAGGPLVYNEQFF. The CDR3 bases are TGTGCCAGCAGCTTAGTAGGAGGAGCGGGAGGGCCATTGGTGTACAATGAGCAGTTCTTC.

CDR3 in amino acids: CASSFRAFNSNQPQHF. The CDR3 DNA follows: TGTGCCAGCAGCTTTCGAGCATTCAATAGCAATCAGCCCCAGCATTTT. This chain uses TRBV7-2 with TRBJ1-5; D ambiguous. CDR1 and CDR2 from the germline V gene are SGHTA and FQGNSA. Trimming removed 3 bases from V and 0 bases from J, with 12 bases in between. CDR3 length equals 16 residues.

The chain carries TRBV5-4 and TRBJ2-3; TRBD2 agrees at 7 bases. Germline V gene sequence: CDR1 SGHNT, CDR2 YYREEE (reference sequence). V lost 1 base to trimming and J lost 3 bases; unmatched junction nucleotides: 2. The CDR3 is 14 amino acids. The CDR3 nucleotides read TGTGCCAGCAGCTTGTCGGGACTAACAGATACGCAGTATTTT. Amino acids: CASSLSGLTDTQYF.

This clonotype was picked up a small number of times. The CDR3 nucleotides read TGTGCCTGGAGTGTAATGGTACTAGCGAATGAGCAGTTCTTC. It is translated as CAWSVMVLANEQFF. The V and J genes are TRBV30 and TRBJ2-1; 7 nucleotides agree with TRBD2. With 0 bases clipped from V and 7 bases from J, the junction kept 6 bases outside the gene matches. CDR1 GTSNPN and CDR2 SVGIG come from the germline V gene (reference sequence). The CDR3 length is 14 residues.

This clonotype showed up just a few times. The V gene is TRBV12-3 or TRBV12-4, the J gene TRBJ1-1, with D perhaps TRBD1 (5 bases). V shed 5 bases and J shed 9 bases, with 13 bases lying between them. This CDR3 spans 12 amino acids. CDR3 region: CASSTNDRKAFF. The DNA of the CDR3 is TGTGCCAGCAGTACGAATGACAGAAAAGCTTTCTTT.

The chain has TRBV12-3 or TRBV12-4 and TRBJ1-6; D might be TRBD1 (5 bases). The CDR3 is made up of 14 amino acids. V was trimmed by 7 bases and J by 7 bases, leaving 14 bases between them. CDR3 sequence: CASTDQGENSPLHF. CDR3 DNA: TGTGCCAGCACCGACCAAGGGGAGAATTCACCCCTCCACTTT.

This clonotype was observed a few times. The chain recombines TRBV6-5 with TRBJ2-3; 14 bases are a match to TRBD2. The germline gives CDR1 MNHEY, CDR2 SVGAGI. The CDR3 runs 18 residues. Trimming took 2 bases from V and 1 from J; bases not matched to a gene: 5. The CDR3 region is CASSYRLAGGGRTDTQYF. CDR3 coding DNA: TGTGCCAGCAGTTACCGACTAGCGGGAGGGGGCCGCACAGATACGCAGTATTTT.

V gene TRBV15 combines with J gene TRBJ2-1; the D is unclear. Germline values: CDR1 LNHNV, CDR2 YYDKDF (reference sequence). CDR3 length: 14 residues. V was pared by 8 bases and J by 7 bases, with 18 bases between. The DNA of the CDR3 is TGTGCCACCCGTTCGTCTTCGAACTTGAATGAGCAGTTCTTC. Encoded protein: CATRSSSNLNEQFF.

The J gene is TRBJ2-2, the V gene TRBV2, with TRBD2 matching over 9 bases. The CDR3 is 15 amino acids. With V trimmed by 8 bases and J by 3 bases, 7 bases remained unmatched. CDR1 SNHLY and CDR2 FYNNEI come from the germline V gene. The CDR3 DNA follows: TGTGCCAGCCGCACCAGCGGGGGGCACACCGGGGAGCTGTTTTTT. This codes for CASRTSGGHTGELFF. Complete variable domain (other parts from reference TRBV2 and TRBJ2-2): EPEVTQTPSHQVTQMGQEVILRCVPISNHLYFYWYRQILGQKVEFLVSFYNNEISEKSEIFDDQFSVERPDGSNFTLKIRSTKLEDSAMYFCASRTSGGHTGELFFGEGSRLTVL.

The chain has TRBV3-1 and TRBJ2-3, with no clear D. Between the trimmed V and J ends, which lost 4 bases and 6 bases, there was a span of 14 bases. CDR1 is LGHDT, CDR2 YNNKEL, per germline (reference sequence). This CDR3 is built from 14 residues. CDR3 in amino acids: CASSLRRLADTQYF. Here the CDR3 DNA reads TGTGCCAGCAGCCTTCGAAGGCTTGCGGATACGCAGTATTTT.

This clonotype was observed a handful of times. The chain joins TRBV5-1 to TRBJ2-2, with unresolved D. This CDR3 has 16 residues. V shed 0 bases and J shed 0 bases, with 9 bases lying between them. Per the germline V gene, CDR1 is SGHRS and CDR2 is YFSETQ. CDR3 in amino acids: CASSLELGTNTGELFF. The CDR3 DNA sequence: TGCGCCAGCAGCTTGGAACTGGGGACGAACACCGGGGAGCTGTTTTTT.

The gene calls are TRBV5-1 and TRBJ1-4; D is unclear. With 0 bases removed from V and 0 bases from J, the gap between germline ends came to 9 bases. The CDR3 is 16 amino acids. Germline values: CDR1 SGHRS, CDR2 YFSETQ. CDR3 bases: TGCGCCAGCAGCTTGGAAATTCAGGCAACTAATGAAAAACTGTTTTTT. Amino acid sequence: CASSLEIQATNEKLFF.

This chain links TRBV18 with TRBJ1-1, with TRBD1 identical over 7 bases. Trimming cost V 7 bases and J 1 base; bases outside gene matches: 6. This CDR3 is built from 14 residues. Germline assignment: CDR1 KGHSH and CDR2 LQKENI. The CDR3 sequence is CASLSDRTNTEAFF. Here the CDR3 DNA reads TGTGCCAGCTTATCGGACAGGACGAACACTGAAGCTTTCTTT.

The table lists this clonotype with a few counts. The chain combines TRBV5-1 with TRBJ1-2; D is perhaps TRBD1 (5 bases). Germline V lookup: CDR1 SGHRS, CDR2 YFSETQ. The V end lost 3 bases, the J end lost 8 bases, and 17 bases lay between the germline ends. The CDR3 is 14 amino acids. In DNA, the CDR3 is TGCGCCAGCAGCTCTAGTCCCGGGACCGGCGGCTACACCTTC. It is translated as CASSSSPGTGGYTF.

This chain connects TRBV11-3 to TRBJ2-7; 9 nucleotides align to TRBD1. The CDR3 is 15 amino acids. The germline V gene has CDR1 SGHNT and CDR2 YENEEA. The trim removed 4 bases at V and 0 bases at J, leaving 4 bases unmatched. CDR3 nucleotide sequence: TGTGCCAGCAGCTCACGGGACAGGGCCTCCTACGAGCAGTACTTC. This codes for CASSSRDRASYEQYF.

The chain employs TRBV12-3 or TRBV12-4 and TRBJ1-2; D not resolved. V lost 5 bases to trimming and J lost 5 bases, with 12 bases between them. This CDR3 spans 13 amino acids. The CDR3 reads CASSDHDGYGYTF. In DNA form, the CDR3 reads TGTGCCAGCAGTGACCACGACGGATATGGCTACACCTTC.

This clonotype was observed a few times. A read error may account for a junction end that differs from germline. CDR3 sequence: CSAEGRDTVNF. CDR3 bases: TGCAGTGCTGAGGGAAGGGACACCGTCAATTTT. V and J are TRBV20-1 and TRBJ1-4, with D possibly being TRBD1 (6 bases). The V gene's germline CDR1 is DFQATT and CDR2 SNEGSKA (reference sequence). This CDR3 has 11 residues.

The CDR3 sequence: CAISDGTGPYEQYF. DNA of the CDR3: TGTGCCATCAGTGATGGGACAGGACCCTACGAGCAGTACTTC. The J gene is TRBJ2-7, the V gene TRBV10-3; 8 bases agree with TRBD1. V shed 3 bases and J 2 bases; nucleotides not matched to a gene: 3. Looked up from germline, CDR1 is ENHRY and CDR2 is SYGVKD. The CDR3 runs 14 residues.

This clonotype was counted only a few times. The chain has TRBV7-9 and TRBJ2-7; 11 nucleotides match TRBD2. Losses at the gene ends were 4 bases for V and 1 base for J; bases not matched to a gene: 9. Germline CDR1 is SEHNR and CDR2 is FQNEAQ (reference sequence). The CDR3 spans 17 residues. The CDR3 protein is CASSSSATSGSSYEQYF. DNA for the CDR3: TGTGCCAGCAGCTCATCTGCCACTAGCGGGAGTTCCTACGAGCAGTACTTC.

DNA for the CDR3: TGTGCCAGCAGACCGAGACTAGCGGGGGACCAAGAGACCCAGTACTTC. The encoded protein is CASRPRLAGDQETQYF. The V gene is TRBV7-9, the J gene TRBJ2-5; 12 nucleotides align to TRBD2. With 6 bases clipped from V and 0 bases from J, the junction kept 5 bases outside the gene matches. Germline V CDR1 and CDR2: SEHNR, FQNEAQ (reference sequence). This CDR3 spans 16 amino acids.